Below, 15 T cell receptor beta chains from the same sample are listed, as sequenced in a study of blood T cell repertoires in COVID-19. Generated by immunoSEQ multiplex PCR, the TCRdb table keeps only in-frame clones and is missing some. Here the sample spans about 300,000 clones, 89% being singletons. The sequencing sample was made of peripheral blood. Receptors were obtained from a man between 18 and 35 years old who had recovered from COVID-19.

The chain recombines TRBV28 with TRBJ2-1; D is uncertain. This CDR3 region has 15 residues. V lost 5 bases to trimming and J lost 5 bases, with 16 bases between them. Germline CDR1 reads MDHEN; CDR2 reads SYDVKM. CDR3 loop: CASSPDTSFHNEQFF. In DNA form, the CDR3 reads TGTGCCAGCAGTCCCGACACCTCTTTCCACAATGAGCAGTTCTTC.

This clone appeared a single time. The chain carries TRBV5-1 and TRBJ1-1; 7 bases map to TRBD1. The CDR3 loop spans 17 amino acids. With 2 bases clipped from V and 1 base from J, the junction kept 11 bases outside the gene matches. Germline CDR1 reads SGHRS; CDR2 reads YFSETQ. CDR3 in DNA: TGCGCCAGCAGCTTTGGGATCACCGGGACAGCGAACACTGAAGCTTTCTTT. Translating it yields CASSFGITGTANTEAFF.

This chain uses TRBV13 with TRBJ1-2, with D possibly TRBD1 on 6 matching bases. The CDR3 totals 19 residues. Trimming took 0 bases from V and 0 from J, leaving 20 bases between them. Germline V gene lookup returns CDR1 PRHDT and CDR2 FYEKMQ (reference sequence). The CDR3 sequence: CASSLGGRGAWVTNYGYTF. The CDR3 DNA sequence: TGTGCCAGCAGCTTAGGGGGCAGGGGCGCTTGGGTGACTAACTATGGCTACACCTTC.

V is TRBV7-9 and J is TRBJ2-1; tentatively, D is TRBD2 (6 bases). There are 15 residues in the CDR3. Looked up from germline, CDR1 is SEHNR and CDR2 is FQNEAQ (reference sequence). Trimming took off 2 bases at V and 1 base at J, with 9 bases between the two ends. The CDR3 DNA reads TGTGCCAGCAGCTTATCCGGGACTTCCTACAATGAGCAGTTCTTC. It is translated as CASSLSGTSYNEQFF.

The rearrangement joins TRBV25-1 to TRBJ2-2; D gene ambiguous. The CDR3 totals 13 residues. Trimming cost V 6 bases and J 7 bases, with 12 bases left between them. CDR1 and CDR2 from the germline V gene are MGHDK and SYGVNS. The chain's CDR3 is CASRRERDGELFF. The CDR3 DNA is TGTGCCAGCAGGCGTGAACGAGACGGGGAGCTGTTTTTT.

The chain employs TRBV3-1 (or the pseudogene TRBV3-2) and TRBJ2-1; 7 bases are shared with TRBD2. CDR1 and CDR2 from the germline V gene are LGHDT and YNNKEL (reference sequence). The CDR3 is 16 residues long. The trim removed 0 bases at V and 4 bases at J, leaving 6 bases unmatched. CDR3 nucleotides: TGTGCCAGCAGCCAAGAGGGACTACTCCGGTACAATGAGCAGTTCTTC. Its translation: CASSQEGLLRYNEQFF.

The chain recombines TRBV18 with TRBJ1-4; 8 bases match TRBD1. Germline CDR1 is KGHSH and CDR2 is LQKENI. Losses at the gene ends were 5 bases for V and 9 bases for J; bases not matched to a gene: 2. The CDR3 is 12 amino acids. The CDR3 nucleotides are TGTGCCAGCTCAAGGACAGGGAAAAAACTGTTTTTT. Translation gives CASSRTGKKLFF.

The rearrangement joins TRBV4-1 to TRBJ2-1; 8 bases map to TRBD2. V dropped 0 bases and J dropped 6; count of bases not matched to a gene: 7. CDR1 is MGHRA, CDR2 YSYEKL, per germline. The CDR3 runs to 16 residues. CDR3 DNA: TGCGCCAGCAGCCAAGATCAGCGGGAGTATGTCAATGAGCAGTTCTTC. It specifies CASSQDQREYVNEQFF.

The chain couples TRBV4-1 to TRBJ1-4; D is unresolved. The CDR3 is 15 residues long. Germline lookup yields CDR1 MGHRA and CDR2 YSYEKL. V shed 4 bases and J shed 1 base, with 10 bases lying between them. The CDR3 DNA reads as TGCGCCAGCAGCCCCCGCTACCGAACTAATGAAAAACTGTTTTTT. It specifies CASSPRYRTNEKLFF.

This chain connects TRBV6-2 or TRBV6-3 to TRBJ2-1, with 12 bases lining up with TRBD2. With V trimmed by 6 bases and J by 5 bases, 8 bases remained unmatched. The germline gives CDR1 MNHEY, CDR2 SVGEGT. This CDR3 is built from 16 residues. In DNA, the CDR3 is TGTGCCAGCAGCCAGACTAGCGGGGGATACAACAATGAGCAGTTCTTC. It yields the protein CASSQTSGGYNNEQFF.

The chain joins TRBV19 to TRBJ1-5, with 7 bases matching TRBD1. Per germline, CDR1 LNHDA and CDR2 SQIVND (reference sequence). V lost 10 bases, J lost 5 bases, and 8 bases stayed unmatched. This CDR3 comprises 13 residues. The CDR3: CATTGVGHQPQHF. The CDR3 nucleotides are TGTGCCACCACAGGGGTTGGCCATCAGCCCCAGCATTTT.

V is TRBV2 and J is TRBJ2-7; 9 nucleotides align to TRBD1. CDR3 length: 13 residues. V gave up 6 bases and J gave up 5 bases; unmatched junction bases: 5. CDR1 and CDR2 from the germline V gene are SNHLY and FYNNEI. The CDR3 DNA reads as TGTGCCAGCAGGGGGACAGGGCGGCACGAGCAGTACTTC. Translation: CASRGTGRHEQYF.

V usage is TRBV6-6 and J usage is TRBJ1-4; D remains ambiguous. The CDR3 consists of 16 residues. Trimming removed 6 bases at V and 0 bases at J, with 14 bases between. The germline CDR1 and CDR2 sequences are MNHNY and SVGAGI (reference sequence). The CDR3 DNA reads as TGTGCCAGCAGGGGAGAGGTGCTTGCAACTAATGAAAAACTGTTTTTT. Translated, it gives CASRGEVLATNEKLFF.

The chain is built from TRBV2 and TRBJ2-7; D is perhaps TRBD1 (6 bases). With 8 bases removed from V and 5 bases from J, the gap between germline ends came to 22 bases. Germline values: CDR1 SNHLY, CDR2 FYNNEI. This CDR3 region has 15 residues. The CDR3 sequence: CASLSRGGTPHEQYF. The CDR3 DNA sequence: TGTGCCAGCCTTTCTAGAGGGGGAACCCCCCACGAGCAGTACTTC.

The V and J genes are TRBV7-8 and TRBJ1-5; 8 bases align to TRBD1. CDR1 SGHVS and CDR2 FQNEAQ come from the germline V gene. V gave up 5 bases and J gave up 7 bases; unmatched junction bases: 10. CDR3 size: 15 residues. CDR3 sequence (DNA): TGTGCCAGCAGCCCTTGGAAACAGGGGGGCCAGCCCCAGCATTTT. It codes for CASSPWKQGGQPQHF.